The 3 T cell receptor beta chains below were found in one sample sequenced in a study of Tregs in tolerant kidney transplant recipients. TCRdb keeps only in-frame clones here, not all; method: immunoSEQ multiplex PCR. This listing includes 25,000 or so clones. Related graft donors supplied nonmyeloablative bone marrow transplants, and mixed chimerism was transient. Sequences were derived from CD4+ T cells from blood (PBMCs), sampled 6 months after the transplant. The source of these receptors is a human patient who received a combined kidney and bone marrow transplant. Some of the T cells may derive from the graft donor.

Points on this clone: The sequence runs out 3 residues before the end of the CDR3; the remainder is reconstructed from the germline J gene. The chain links TRBV19 to TRBJ1-2, with a possible D match to TRBD1 (6 bases). The CDR3 spans 13 residues. Germline V lookup: CDR1 LNHDA, CDR2 SQIVND (reference sequence). V was clipped by 4 bases and J by 5 bases, with 11 bases between them. Incomplete CDR3 DNA: TGTGCCAGTAGTAAAGGACAGTTGTATGGC. It codes for CASSKGQLYG. The CDR3, in full, reads CASSKGQLYGYTF.

About this clone: The sequence runs out 3 residues before the end of the CDR3; the remainder is reconstructed from the germline J gene. J is TRBJ2-7 and V is TRBV20-1; 10 positions match TRBD2. Germline CDR1 reads DFQATT; CDR2 reads SNEGSKA (reference sequence). Trimming cost V 3 bases and J 0 bases; bases outside gene matches: 8. This CDR3 has 16 residues. The CDR3 bases that were read are TGCAGTGCTAGCGCTAGCGGGAGAAAAAACTCCTACGAG. The encoded protein is CSASASGRKNSYE. The entire CDR3 protein is CSASASGRKNSYEQYF.

Comment on this clone: The read is 3 residues too short to cover the CDR3 end, so that end is filled in from the germline J gene. The chain employs TRBV10-3 and TRBJ2-2; 9 bases map to TRBD2. V trimming: 4 bases; J trimming: 8 bases; junction bases outside the gene matches: 11. Germline CDR1 ENHRY, CDR2 SYGVKD. This CDR3 spans 16 amino acids. CDR3 region: CAISGLAALVRGELFF. CDR3 bases read: TGTGCCATCAGTGGACTAGCGGCCCTAGTCAGGGGGGAG.